The TCR beta chain described here comes from a study of T cells after yellow fever vaccination. Germline V gene sequence: CDR1 SGHTA, CDR2 FQGNSA. V gave up 5 bases and J gave up 7 bases; unmatched junction bases: 8. The CDR3 runs 14 residues. TCRdb re-called the 5' RACE reads through MiXCR, storing one row per CDR3 protein. The table lists around 360,000 distinct CDR3 sequences, under 14% of them singletons, with around 18% in the top ten. This clonotype has a count of ten or more. The source was PBMCs, collected on the day of the first yellow fever vaccination. This receptor was obtained from a man between 18 and 35 years old who received the YFV17D yellow fever vaccine. The chain recombines TRBV7-2 with TRBJ1-2; 9 bases are a match to TRBD1. The CDR3 sequence: CASSREGTGSGYTF. The CDR3 coding sequence is TGTGCCAGCAGCCGGGAGGGGACAGGGTCTGGCTACACCTTC.